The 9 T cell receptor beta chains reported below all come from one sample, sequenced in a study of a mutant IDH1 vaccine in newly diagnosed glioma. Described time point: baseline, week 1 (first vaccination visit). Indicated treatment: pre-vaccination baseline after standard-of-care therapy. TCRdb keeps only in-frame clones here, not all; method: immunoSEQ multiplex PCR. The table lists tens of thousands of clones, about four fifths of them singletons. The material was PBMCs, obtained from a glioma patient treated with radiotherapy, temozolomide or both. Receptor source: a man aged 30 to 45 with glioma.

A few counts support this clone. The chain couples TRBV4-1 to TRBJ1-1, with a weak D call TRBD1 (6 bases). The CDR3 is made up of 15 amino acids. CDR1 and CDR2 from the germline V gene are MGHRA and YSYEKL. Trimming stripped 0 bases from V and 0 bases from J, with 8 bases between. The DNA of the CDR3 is TGCGCCAGCAGCCAAGAAGGGACACTGAACACTGAAGCTTTCTTT. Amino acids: CASSQEGTLNTEAFF.

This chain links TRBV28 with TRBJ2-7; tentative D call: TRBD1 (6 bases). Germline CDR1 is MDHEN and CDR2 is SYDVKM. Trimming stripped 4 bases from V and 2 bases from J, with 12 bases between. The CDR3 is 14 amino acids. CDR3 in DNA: TGTGCCAGCAGTTCAACAGGGCTAACCTACGAGCAGTACTTC. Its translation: CASSSTGLTYEQYF. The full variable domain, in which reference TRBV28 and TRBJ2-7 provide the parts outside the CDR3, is DVKVTQSSRYLVKRTGEKVFLECVQDMDHENMFWYRQDPGLGLRLIYFSYDVKMKEKGDIPEGYSVSREKKERFSLILESASTNQTSMYLCASSSTGLTYEQYFGPGTRLTVT.

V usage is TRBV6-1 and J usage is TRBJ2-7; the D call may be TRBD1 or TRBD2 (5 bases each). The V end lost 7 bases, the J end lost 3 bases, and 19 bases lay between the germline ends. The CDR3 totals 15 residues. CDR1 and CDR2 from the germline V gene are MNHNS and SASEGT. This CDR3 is CASTALRGALYEQYF. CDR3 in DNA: TGTGCCAGCACCGCCCTCAGAGGGGCCCTCTACGAGCAGTACTTC.

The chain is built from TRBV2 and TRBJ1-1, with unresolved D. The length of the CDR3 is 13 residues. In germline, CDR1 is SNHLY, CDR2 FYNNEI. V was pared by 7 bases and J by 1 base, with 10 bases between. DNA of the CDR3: TGTGCCAGCACCCGAGACACGAACACTGAAGCTTTCTTT. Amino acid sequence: CASTRDTNTEAFF. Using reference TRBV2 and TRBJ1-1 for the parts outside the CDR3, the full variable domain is EPEVTQTPSHQVTQMGQEVILRCVPISNHLYFYWYRQILGQKVEFLVSFYNNEISEKSEIFDDQFSVERPDGSNFTLKIRSTKLEDSAMYFCASTRDTNTEAFFGQGTRLTVV.

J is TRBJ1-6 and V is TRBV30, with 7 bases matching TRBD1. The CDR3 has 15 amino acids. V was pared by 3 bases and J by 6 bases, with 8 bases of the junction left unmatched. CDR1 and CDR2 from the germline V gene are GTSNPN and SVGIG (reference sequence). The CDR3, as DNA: TGTGCCTGGAGCTTACCAGGGGGTTTTAATTCACCCCTCCACTTT. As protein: CAWSLPGGFNSPLHF.

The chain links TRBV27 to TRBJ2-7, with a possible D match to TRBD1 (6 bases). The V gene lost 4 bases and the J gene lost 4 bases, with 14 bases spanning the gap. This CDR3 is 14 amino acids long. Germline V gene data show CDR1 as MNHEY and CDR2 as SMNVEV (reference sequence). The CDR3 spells CASSSPNREYEQYF. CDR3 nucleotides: TGTGCCAGCAGTTCGCCAAACAGGGAGTACGAGCAGTACTTC.

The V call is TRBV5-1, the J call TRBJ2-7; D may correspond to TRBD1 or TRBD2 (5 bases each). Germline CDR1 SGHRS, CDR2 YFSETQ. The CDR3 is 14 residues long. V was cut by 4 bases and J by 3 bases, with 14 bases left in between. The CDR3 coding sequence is TGCGCCAGCAGCAATATCCAGGGAGACTACGAGCAGTACTTC. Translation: CASSNIQGDYEQYF.

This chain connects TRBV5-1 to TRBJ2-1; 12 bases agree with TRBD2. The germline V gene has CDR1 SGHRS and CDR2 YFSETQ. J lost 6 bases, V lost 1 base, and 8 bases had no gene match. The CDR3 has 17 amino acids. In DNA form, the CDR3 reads TGCGCCAGCAGCTTGATGGCTAGCGGGGGGGCCTTCAATGAGCAGTTCTTC. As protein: CASSLMASGGAFNEQFF.

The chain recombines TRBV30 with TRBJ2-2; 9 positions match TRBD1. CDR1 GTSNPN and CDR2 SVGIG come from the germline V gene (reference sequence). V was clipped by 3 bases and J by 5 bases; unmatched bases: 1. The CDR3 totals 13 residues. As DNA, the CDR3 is TGTGCCTGGAGACAGGGGGCGACCGGGGAGCTGTTTTTT. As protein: CAWRQGATGELFF.